Below, 30 T cell receptor beta chains from the same sample are listed, as sequenced in a study of shared clonotypes between healthy human individuals. Sequencing was performed with immunoSEQ multiplex PCR; in TCRdb, only in-frame clones are kept and a portion is missing. The sample has more than 1 million clones, approximately 80% seen once. Sequenced: memory CD4+ T cells from PBMCs. Indicated subset: CD45RA-negative fraction. These TCRs come from a man between 18 and 35 years old in good health. Some clones in this sample may be carry-over from other donors' samples.

The chain recombines TRBV4-1 with TRBJ2-7; D is perhaps TRBD1 (6 bases). This CDR3 has 19 residues. V dropped 1 base and J dropped 7 bases, with 29 bases sitting between them. Germline V lookup: CDR1 MGHRA, CDR2 YSYEKL. The CDR3 DNA follows: TGCGCCAGCAGCCAAGTACGACCCGTCAGCGGACAGAGGTTTTGGGAGCAGTACTTC. Translated: CASSQVRPVSGQRFWEQYF.

The J gene is TRBJ2-2, the V gene TRBV28; 12 bases align to TRBD2. V was pared by 6 bases and J by 3 bases, with 8 bases of the junction left unmatched. The CDR3 has 17 residues. The germline V gene encodes CDR1 MDHEN and CDR2 SYDVKM. In DNA form, the CDR3 reads TGTGCCAGCAGGATGGGGGGGACTAGCGGGTACACCGGGGAGCTGTTTTTT. Its protein product is CASRMGGTSGYTGELFF. The full variable domain, rest sourced from reference TRBV28 and TRBJ2-2, is DVKVTQSSRYLVKRTGEKVFLECVQDMDHENMFWYRQDPGLGLRLIYFSYDVKMKEKGDIPEGYSVSREKKERFSLILESASTNQTSMYLCASRMGGTSGYTGELFFGEGSRLTVL.

The chain has TRBV2 and TRBJ2-5, with 8 bases identical to TRBD2. Trimming removed 7 bases from V and 5 bases from J; junction bases left unmatched: 3. This CDR3 has 12 amino acids. Germline values: CDR1 SNHLY, CDR2 FYNNEI. This chain's CDR3 is CASTSGGETQYF. CDR3 DNA: TGTGCCAGCACTTCGGGAGGGGAGACCCAGTACTTC.

This clone was seen a handful of times. The chain combines TRBV7-9 with TRBJ2-3; D may correspond to TRBD1 or TRBD2 (5 bases each). CDR1 and CDR2 (germline): SEHNR, FQNEAQ (reference sequence). V was clipped by 4 bases and J by 6 bases, with 23 bases between them. CDR3 size: 17 residues. The CDR3 loop is CASSSPSRGRSADTQYF. The CDR3 nucleotides read TGTGCCAGCAGCTCCCCCTCGAGGGGAAGGTCGGCGGATACGCAGTATTTT. The complete variable domain, with remaining parts taken from reference TRBV7-9 and TRBJ2-3, reads DTGVSQNPRHKITKRGQNVTFRCDPISEHNRLYWYRQTLGQGPEFLTYFQNEAQLEKSRLLSDRFSAERPKGSFSTLEIQRTEQGDSAMYLCASSSPSRGRSADTQYFGPGTRLTVL.

This sequence joins TRBV7-2 and TRBJ2-3, with 9 bases aligning to TRBD2. The CDR3 length is 16 residues. V lost 1 base, J lost 2 bases, and 4 bases stayed unmatched. CDR1 is SGHTA and CDR2 is FQGNSA in the germline V gene. The DNA for the CDR3 is TGTGCCAGCAGCTTAGGGGCGGGAGGGTACACAGATACGCAGTATTTT. Translation gives CASSLGAGGYTDTQYF.

This chain uses TRBV2 with TRBJ2-7; D possibly corresponds to TRBD2 (5 bases). There are 13 residues in the CDR3. Germline V gene data show CDR1 as SNHLY and CDR2 as FYNNEI. Trimming pared 2 bases from V and 6 bases from J, leaving 11 bases between. CDR3 region: CASSETRAAEQYF. As DNA, the CDR3 is TGTGCCAGCAGTGAAACTAGGGCAGCCGAGCAGTACTTC.

The V gene is TRBV7-2, the J gene TRBJ2-5, with 12 bases identical to TRBD2. The V gene's germline CDR1 is SGHTA and CDR2 FQGNSA. This CDR3 is 14 amino acids long. J was trimmed by 12 bases and V by 5 bases; bases with no gene match: 10. CDR3: CASSRTSGGPVKYF. The CDR3 DNA is TGTGCCAGCAGCCGAACTAGCGGGGGGCCGGTTAAGTACTTC.

The CDR3 bases are TGTGCCAGCAGTGGCCATGAGGTTCGCGGGGAGCTGTTTTTT. Translated: CASSGHEVRGELFF. This sequence joins TRBV28 and TRBJ2-2; D remains ambiguous. The V gene lost 5 bases and the J gene lost 7 bases, with 14 bases spanning the gap. In germline, CDR1 is MDHEN, CDR2 SYDVKM. This CDR3 is 14 amino acids long.

Comments on this clone: The junction and the germline gene differ at one end; a read error may be behind it. The chain recombines TRBV6-6 with TRBJ2-3; the match to TRBD2 covers 10 bases. CDR1 is MNHNY, CDR2 SVGAGI, per germline (reference sequence). The CDR3 runs 16 residues. The CDR3 sequence: CASRVGGSGRADAQYF. The CDR3 DNA sequence: TGTGCCAGCAGGGTGGGTGGCAGCGGGAGGGCAGATGCGCAGTATTTT.

This chain connects TRBV2 to TRBJ2-3, with 8 bases that match TRBD2. Germline lookup yields CDR1 SNHLY and CDR2 FYNNEI. This CDR3 contains 15 residues. Trimming took 7 bases from V and 1 from J; bases not matched to a gene: 7. The DNA for the CDR3 is TGTGCCAGCAAAATGGGACTAGGGGGCACAGATACGCAGTATTTT. Its translation: CASKMGLGGTDTQYF.

In its sample, this clone was seen a few times. The J gene is TRBJ2-1, the V gene TRBV28; 7 nucleotides line up with TRBD2. CDR3 length: 16 amino acids. Trimming at V came to 6 bases and at J to 3 bases, leaving 11 bases not matched to a gene. CDR1 is MDHEN and CDR2 is SYDVKM in the germline V gene. CDR3 sequence: CASSPLRLAGYNEQFF. In nucleotides, the CDR3 is TGTGCCAGCAGCCCATTACGACTAGCCGGCTACAATGAGCAGTTCTTC.

This clone has a handful of counts. Other DNA sequences within the sample encode an identical CDR3. The chain uses TRBV5-1 and TRBJ2-5; 10 positions match TRBD1. Germline V lookup: CDR1 SGHRS, CDR2 YFSETQ. CDR3 length: 13 amino acids. V shed 4 bases, J shed 5 bases, and the junction held 2 bases outside the gene matches. CDR3 in DNA: TGCGCCAGCAGCCCGGGACAGGGGGAGACCCAGTACTTC. As protein: CASSPGQGETQYF.

The J gene is TRBJ1-2, the V gene TRBV6-1; 8 bases align to TRBD1. V lost 3 bases to trimming and J lost 9 bases; unmatched junction nucleotides: 9. The CDR3 length is 14 residues. Germline lookup yields CDR1 MNHNS and CDR2 SASEGT. The CDR3 sequence is CASSEDRVSVRYTF. The DNA for the CDR3 is TGTGCCAGCAGTGAGGACAGGGTGTCAGTTCGCTACACCTTC.

This rearrangement joins TRBV4-1 to TRBJ2-1; 15 bases fit TRBD2. J was trimmed by 10 bases and V by 3 bases; bases with no gene match: 7. The CDR3 covers 16 residues. The V gene's germline CDR1 is MGHRA and CDR2 YSYEKL. The CDR3 coding sequence is TGCGCCAGCAGCCAGGGGGTAGGGACTAGCGGGAGGGAGCAGTTCTTC. Amino acid sequence: CASSQGVGTSGREQFF.

This chain connects TRBV28 to TRBJ1-6; the match to TRBD1 covers 10 bases. Germline V gene data show CDR1 as MDHEN and CDR2 as SYDVKM. The ends lost 6 bases at V and 3 bases at J; junction bases unmatched: 5. The CDR3 contains 16 residues. The CDR3 protein is CASRGGTGVYNSPLHF. In DNA form, the CDR3 reads TGTGCCAGCAGAGGGGGGACAGGGGTCTATAATTCACCCCTCCACTTT.

This sequence joins TRBV28 and TRBJ1-1, with a tentative D call TRBD1 (6 bases). Germline loops: CDR1 MDHEN, CDR2 SYDVKM. The V gene lost 5 bases and the J gene lost 6 bases, with 16 bases spanning the gap. The CDR3 consists of 14 residues. The CDR3 is CASSLWGRMAEAFF. CDR3 coding DNA: TGTGCCAGCAGTCTGTGGGGGCGAATGGCTGAAGCTTTCTTT.

The chain joins TRBV7-6 to TRBJ2-3, with a tentative D call TRBD2 (5 bases). The germline gives CDR1 SGHVS, CDR2 FNYEAQ. The V and J ends lost 2 bases and 3 bases respectively, with 12 bases between them. This CDR3 is built from 15 residues. CDR3 residues: CASSLLEGSTDTQYF. The DNA of the CDR3 is TGTGCCAGCAGCTTACTTGAGGGCTCGACAGATACGCAGTATTTT.

V usage is TRBV5-4 and J usage is TRBJ1-1; D gene ambiguous. V lost 3 bases, J lost 1 base, and 13 bases lay in between. The germline gives CDR1 SGHNT, CDR2 YYREEE (reference sequence). The CDR3 totals 15 residues. As DNA, the CDR3 is TGTGCCAGCAGCTCAACAAAGGAGGGGAACACTGAAGCTTTCTTT. It translates to CASSSTKEGNTEAFF.

The CDR3 region is CASSSDALRGYTF. The CDR3 DNA reads as TGTGCCAGCAGCTCGGACGCCCTTAGGGGCTACACCTTC. The V and J genes are TRBV27 and TRBJ1-2; D unclear. Trimming removed 6 bases from V and 8 bases from J, with 16 bases in between. CDR1 is MNHEY, CDR2 SMNVEV, per germline (reference sequence). This CDR3 is built from 13 residues.

The chain has TRBV29-1 and TRBJ2-2, with D perhaps matching TRBD1 (6 bases). V lost 6 bases and J 4 bases, leaving 12 bases between the germline ends. In germline, CDR1 is SQVTM, CDR2 ANQGSEA. The CDR3 covers 13 residues. The CDR3 protein is CSVGATSTGELFF. In DNA, the CDR3 is TGCAGCGTGGGGGCTACATCCACCGGGGAGCTGTTTTTT.

The chain employs TRBV18 and TRBJ2-7; D may match TRBD1 or TRBD2 (5 bases each). Looked up from germline, CDR1 is KGHSH and CDR2 is LQKENI. The CDR3 runs 14 residues. V was pared by 2 bases and J by 1 base, with 9 bases between. CDR3 bases: TGTGCCAGCTCACCAGGGACCGAATCCTACGAGCAGTACTTC. It is translated as CASSPGTESYEQYF.

The rearrangement links TRBV19 to TRBJ2-7, with no clear D. Germline V gene sequence: CDR1 LNHDA, CDR2 SQIVND (reference sequence). The CDR3 runs to 13 residues. V shed 0 bases and J shed 3 bases, with 6 bases lying between them. The CDR3 spells CASSIDQGYEQYF. As DNA, the CDR3 is TGTGCCAGTAGTATAGATCAAGGCTACGAGCAGTACTTC.

The chain has TRBV19 and TRBJ2-7, with D possibly matching TRBD2 (6 bases). This CDR3 region has 14 residues. V lost 3 bases, J lost 3 bases, and 12 bases lay in between. Germline-derived CDR1 and CDR2 are LNHDA and SQIVND (reference sequence). The CDR3 spells CASSMAGGYYEQYF. CDR3 coding DNA: TGTGCCAGTAGTATGGCCGGGGGATACTACGAGCAGTACTTC.

The rearrangement uses TRBV10-2 and TRBJ1-2; D is unresolved. Trimming took off 0 bases at V and 7 bases at J, with 6 bases between the two ends. CDR1 WSHSY and CDR2 SAAADI come from the germline V gene. The CDR3 spans 12 residues. The CDR3 DNA is TGCGCCAGCAGTGAGTCGGTGGGTGGCTACACCTTC. Protein: CASSESVGGYTF.

The chain links TRBV28 to TRBJ2-1; TRBD1 agrees at 8 bases. The germline V gene encodes CDR1 MDHEN and CDR2 SYDVKM. The CDR3 loop spans 17 amino acids. V was clipped by 3 bases and J by 4 bases; unmatched bases: 11. CDR3 protein: CASSFTGGSQWYNEQFF. The CDR3 coding sequence is TGTGCCAGCAGTTTCACAGGGGGGTCCCAGTGGTACAATGAGCAGTTCTTC.

The V call is TRBV28, the J call TRBJ1-1, with D perhaps matching TRBD1 (6 bases). Germline V gene data show CDR1 as MDHEN and CDR2 as SYDVKM. The V gene lost 6 bases and the J gene lost 7 bases, with 18 bases spanning the gap. The CDR3 runs 14 residues. The chain's CDR3 is CASSLPGGRLEAFF. The CDR3 nucleotides are TGTGCCAGCAGCCTCCCCGGGGGGCGCCTTGAAGCTTTCTTT.

This rearrangement joins TRBV4-1 to TRBJ2-2; 8 bases map to TRBD1. V was clipped by 7 bases and J by 2 bases; unmatched bases: 3. This CDR3 contains 14 residues. Per the germline V gene, CDR1 is MGHRA and CDR2 is YSYEKL. The CDR3 sequence is CASNDRGNTGELFF. The CDR3 DNA reads TGCGCCAGCAACGACAGGGGAAACACCGGGGAGCTGTTTTTT.

The chain employs TRBV6-1 and TRBJ2-2, with TRBD2 identical over 11 bases. Germline CDR1 MNHNS, CDR2 SASEGT. CDR3 length equals 18 residues. V gave up 4 bases and J gave up 6 bases; unmatched junction bases: 13. The CDR3 reads CASSVLAGGLLASGELFF. As DNA, the CDR3 is TGTGCCAGCAGTGTCCTAGCGGGAGGTCTTCTGGCCTCCGGGGAGCTGTTTTTT.

The genes are TRBV9 and TRBJ2-2, with TRBD2 matching 12 bases. CDR1 SGDLS and CDR2 YYNGEE come from the germline V gene. The CDR3 has 16 amino acids. Trimming removed 4 bases from V and 5 bases from J; junction bases left unmatched: 6. CDR3 amino acids: CASSRGTSGPTGELFF. The CDR3 DNA is TGTGCCAGCAGCAGAGGGACTAGCGGGCCGACCGGGGAGCTGTTTTTT.

This chain connects TRBV5-1 to TRBJ2-5, with D unclear. Trimming stripped 2 bases from V and 2 bases from J, with 7 bases between. Germline V gene lookup returns CDR1 SGHRS and CDR2 YFSETQ. The CDR3 contains 13 residues. The CDR3, as DNA: TGCGCCAGCAGCTTTCAGGAGCAAGAGACCCAGTACTTC. Its protein is CASSFQEQETQYF.